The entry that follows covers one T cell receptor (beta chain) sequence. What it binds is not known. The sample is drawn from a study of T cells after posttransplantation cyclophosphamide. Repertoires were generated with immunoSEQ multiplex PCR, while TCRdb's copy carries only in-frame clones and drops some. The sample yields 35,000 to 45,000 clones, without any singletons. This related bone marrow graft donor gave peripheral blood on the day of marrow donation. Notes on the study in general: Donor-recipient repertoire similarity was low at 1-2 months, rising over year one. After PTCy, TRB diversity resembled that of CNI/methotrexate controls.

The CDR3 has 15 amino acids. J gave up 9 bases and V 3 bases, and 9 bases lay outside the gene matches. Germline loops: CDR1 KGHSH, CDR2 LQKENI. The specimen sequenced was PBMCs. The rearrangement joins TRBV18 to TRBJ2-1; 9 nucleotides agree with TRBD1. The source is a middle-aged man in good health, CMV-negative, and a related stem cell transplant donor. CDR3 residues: CASSPATGGGGEQFF. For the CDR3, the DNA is TGTGCCAGCTCACCGGCCACAGGGGGCGGAGGTGAGCAGTTCTTC.